This T cell receptor (beta chain) was recovered during a study of CD8 T cells in ankylosing spondylitis (TCRdb year 2017). Broadly, across the study: T cell receptor beta repertoires were profiled in healthy donors and ankylosing spondylitis patients so that disease-linked TCR variants could be found. The full study cohort comprised about 23 ankylosing spondylitis patients and 110 or so healthy donors. Peripheral blood samples were taken, and synovial fluid was additionally collected from ankylosing spondylitis patients. What the authors observed across the whole study: A CD8+ phenotype was shown by the disease-linked clones, which were found at relatively low frequencies in peripheral blood. According to the report, matched synovial fluid samples from ankylosing spondylitis patients were significantly enriched for the disease-linked clones. A TCR beta motif made up of eight highly homologous amino acid variants appeared to be characteristic of blood from ankylosing spondylitis patients. Some motif variants had previously been reported in the synovial fluid and blood of reactive arthritis patients, which suggests shared mechanisms of disease initiation.

As for this clonotype: No antigen is known for it. No per-base quality is available; no much larger clone lies one base away.

Per the germline V gene, SGHVS is the CDR1 and FQNEAQ is the CDR2. The CDR3 contains 16 residues, cysteine and phenylalanine counted. Of the read, only the CDR3 DNA is kept; its 48 bases are in frame from base 1. V drops 4 bases and J drops 0 bases, leaving 12 bases in between. This sample was sequenced with an Illumina HiSeq 2500. TCR beta libraries were prepared by quantitative 5'-RACE with molecular barcodes. In the source study's methods: To identify disease-linked TCR variants, a new computational method was used, one built on a probabilistic model of VDJ rearrangement. TCRdb's own reprocessing of the public reads used fastp at Q25 and MiXCR and kept productive beta chains. Rows matching on CDR3 protein sequence are summarized as one entry with the most common DNA and genes. The V and J calls reflect TCRdb's pipeline rather than the authors' work. For this sample there are about 450,000 distinct CDR3 sequences; 25% to 30% appear just once. The top ten clonotypes cover under 0.9% of the sample.

This receptor was taken from a male donor with ankylosing spondylitis. What was sequenced was blood, either unsorted or a sorted T cell fraction (not recorded which). The chain is assembled from TRBV7-8 and TRBJ1-4; TRBD1 is a possible D gene, resting on 6 matching bases. The base sequence is TGTGCCAGCAGCTCCCGGGGGCTTGCAACTAATGAAAAACTGTTTTTT. It translates as CASSSRGLATNEKLFF.